A selection of T cell receptor beta chains follows, all from one sample in a study of blood T cell repertoires in COVID-19. Generated by immunoSEQ multiplex PCR, the TCRdb table keeps only in-frame clones and is missing some. This table has about 59,000 clones, roughly 87% appearing once. The sample consisted of peripheral blood. These receptors all stem from a man aged 80 or over in a cohort sampled during active COVID-19. Each CDR3 is given with its conserved first and last residue. The D gene is left open where the match is weak. Only some rows state a clone size, as once, few, many or a class for expanded clones.

>NA|TRBD1|TRBV19|TRBJ2-7
CASSMQGASYEQYF
TGTGCCAGTAGTATGCAGGGGGCGTCCTACGAGCAGTACTTC
>NA|TRBD1|TRBV6-2/TRBV6-3|TRBJ2-3
CASSSKGAGGTDTQYF
TGTGCCAGCAGCTCTAAGGGGGCAGGTGGGACAGATACGCAGTATTTT
>once|NA|TRBV29-1|TRBJ1-1
CSVGGSLPSVWTDLSNTEAFF
TGCAGCGTTGGCGGCAGTCTCCCCAGTGTATGGACAGACCTATCGAACACTGAAGCTTTCTTT
>NA|NA|TRBV5-1|TRBJ1-4
CASSVRATNEKLFF
TGCGCCAGCAGCGTCAGGGCAACTAATGAAAAACTGTTTTTT
>NA|TRBD1|TRBV4-3|TRBJ2-1
CASSQLQGLGNEQFF
TGCGCCAGCAGCCAATTACAGGGGCTGGGCAATGAGCAGTTCTTC
>NA|TRBD1|TRBV5-8|TRBJ2-5
CASSYRTGGVETQYF
TGTGCCAGCAGCTACCGGACAGGGGGAGTAGAGACCCAGTACTTC
>NA|TRBD1|TRBV5-1|TRBJ2-4
CASTEYGRTGTGVDKNIQYF
TGCGCCAGCACCGAGTATGGTAGGACAGGGACCGGGGTCGACAAAAACATTCAGTACTTC
>few|TRBD1|TRBV6-2/TRBV6-3|TRBJ2-3
CASSYTTDRGAQYF
TGTGCCAGCAGTTACACCACCGACAGGGGTGCGCAGTATTTT
>NA|TRBD2|TRBV15|TRBJ2-5
CATSRGGLAGGETQYF
TGTGCCACCAGCAGGGGGGGACTAGCGGGAGGCGAGACCCAGTACTTC
>NA|NA|TRBV19|TRBJ1-5
CASSIDPRSLNQPQHF
TGTGCCAGTAGTATAGACCCCAGGTCGCTCAATCAGCCCCAGCATTTT
>NA|NA|TRBV20-1|TRBJ1-2
CSASLLGQGGTTDGYTF
TGCAGTGCTAGTCTACTCGGGCAGGGAGGGACGACGGATGGCTACACCTTC
>NA|TRBD1|TRBV6-1|TRBJ1-5
CASSEASGTGYRNQPQHF
TGTGCCAGCAGTGAAGCAAGTGGGACAGGATATAGAAATCAGCCCCAGCATTTT
>NA|NA|TRBV3-1/TRBV3-2|TRBJ1-5
CASSQDRVYQPQHF
TGTGCCAGCAGCCAAGACAGGGTCTATCAGCCCCAGCATTTT
>NA|TRBD2|TRBV5-4|TRBJ2-5
CASSLPAGVETQYF
TGTGCCAGCAGCTTGCCAGCGGGGGTTGAGACCCAGTACTTC
>NA|NA|TRBV6-1|TRBJ1-6
CASSENIATNNSPLHF
TGTGCCAGCAGTGAAAATATAGCCACAAATAATTCACCCCTCCACTTT
>few|NA|TRBV6-6|TRBJ2-2
CASRFTGANTGELFF
TGTGCCAGCAGATTCACGGGGGCGAACACCGGGGAGCTGTTTTTT
>NA|TRBD1|TRBV19|TRBJ1-1
CASSADRVGTTEAFF
TGTGCCAGTAGTGCGGACAGGGTAGGGACCACTGAAGCTTTCTTT
>NA|TRBD1|TRBV3-1/TRBV3-2|TRBJ2-7
CASSRTGVGEQYF
TGTGCCAGCAGCCGGACAGGGGTTGGCGAGCAGTACTTC
>NA|TRBD1|TRBV7-9|TRBJ2-2
CASSYPGQRVSEATGELFF
TGTGCCAGCAGCTACCCGGGACAGAGGGTTTCGGAGGCCACCGGGGAGCTGTTTTTT
>NA|NA|TRBV24-1|TRBJ1-4
CAILAWTNTNEKLFF
TGTGCCATCCTCGCCTGGACTAACACTAATGAAAAACTGTTTTTT
>once|TRBD1|TRBV5-5|TRBJ1-3
CASSATGGPGNTIYF
TGTGCCAGCAGCGCGACAGGGGGGCCTGGAAACACCATATATTTT
>NA|TRBD1|TRBV5-1|TRBJ2-5
CASSLGTAQETQYF
TGCGCCAGCAGCTTAGGGACAGCGCAAGAGACCCAGTACTTC
>once|TRBD1|TRBV30|TRBJ1-2
CAWSPDRASYGYTF
TGTGCCTGGAGCCCTGACAGGGCGTCCTATGGCTACACCTTC
>NA|TRBD1|TRBV9|TRBJ1-1
CASSTRQGSDTEAFF
TGTGCCAGCAGCACGAGACAGGGGTCGGACACTGAAGCTTTCTTT
>NA|TRBD1|TRBV19|TRBJ1-1
CASTARGQGGFMNTEAFF
TGTGCCAGTACTGCAAGGGGACAGGGGGGGTTTATGAACACTGAAGCTTTCTTT
>NA|NA|TRBV5-6|TRBJ1-2
CASSPGDYGYTF
TGTGCCAGCAGCCCAGGGGACTATGGCTACACCTTC
>NA|TRBD1|TRBV6-4|TRBJ2-3
CASSDGQGEVYTQYF
TGTGCCAGCAGTGACGGACAGGGGGAGGTGTATACGCAGTATTTT